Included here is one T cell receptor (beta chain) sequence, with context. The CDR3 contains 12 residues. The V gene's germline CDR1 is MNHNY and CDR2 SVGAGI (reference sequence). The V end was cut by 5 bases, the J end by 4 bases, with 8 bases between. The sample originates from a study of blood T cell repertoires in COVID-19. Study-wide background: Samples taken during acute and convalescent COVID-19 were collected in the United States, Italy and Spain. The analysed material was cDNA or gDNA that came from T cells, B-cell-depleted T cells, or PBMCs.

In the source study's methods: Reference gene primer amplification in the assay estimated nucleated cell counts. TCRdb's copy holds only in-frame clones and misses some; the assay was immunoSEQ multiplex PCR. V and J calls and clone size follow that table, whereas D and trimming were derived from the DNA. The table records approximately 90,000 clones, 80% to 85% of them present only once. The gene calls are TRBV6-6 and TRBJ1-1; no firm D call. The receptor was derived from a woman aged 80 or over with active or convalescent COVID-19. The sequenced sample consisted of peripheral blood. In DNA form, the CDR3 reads TGTGCCAGCAGTACCCGGGGCACTGAAGCTTTCTTT. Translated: CASSTRGTEAFF.